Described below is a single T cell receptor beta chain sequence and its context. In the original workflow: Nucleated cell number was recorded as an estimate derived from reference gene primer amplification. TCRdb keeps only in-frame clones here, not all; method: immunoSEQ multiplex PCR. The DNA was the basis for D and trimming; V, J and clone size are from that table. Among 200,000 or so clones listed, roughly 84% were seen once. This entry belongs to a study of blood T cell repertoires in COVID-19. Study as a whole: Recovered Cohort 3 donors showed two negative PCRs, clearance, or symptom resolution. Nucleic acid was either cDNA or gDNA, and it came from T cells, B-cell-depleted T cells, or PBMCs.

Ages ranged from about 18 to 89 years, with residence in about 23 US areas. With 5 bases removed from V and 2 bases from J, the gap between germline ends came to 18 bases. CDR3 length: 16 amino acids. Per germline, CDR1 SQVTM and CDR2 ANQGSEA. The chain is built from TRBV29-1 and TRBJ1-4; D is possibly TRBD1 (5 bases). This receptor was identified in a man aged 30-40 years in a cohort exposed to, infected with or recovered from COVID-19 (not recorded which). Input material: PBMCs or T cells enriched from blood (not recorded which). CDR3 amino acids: CSVLFGAALTNEKLFF. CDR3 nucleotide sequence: TGCAGCGTTCTTTTTGGGGCAGCCCTCACTAATGAAAAACTGTTTTTT.